Below, 17 T cell receptor beta chains from the same sample are listed, as sequenced in a study of blood T cells in healthy people across ages. A second PCR of about 7 to 11 cycles used a sample-barcoded 5' primer and a J-beta primer mix. TCRdb analysed the 5' RACE reads with MiXCR anew, one entry per CDR3 protein. The sample includes around 1,000,000 distinct CDR3 sequences, approximately 25% of them seen just once. The same sample was also studied in work on T cells of mothers and their children.

The sample taken for sequencing was blood. These receptors all stem from a girl aged 2 to 9 in good health.

This clonotype was recorded a few times. This sequence joins TRBV5-1 and TRBJ2-7; D not certain. CDR1 and CDR2 (germline): SGHRS, YFSETQ. The CDR3 runs to 14 residues. Trimming removed 4 bases from V and 0 bases from J, with 11 bases in between. CDR3 sequence reads: CASSRIDHSYEQYF. DNA for the CDR3: TGCGCCAGCAGCCGAATTGACCACTCCTACGAGCAGTACTTC.

In this sample, this clonotype turned up a few times. The chain carries TRBV5-1 and TRBJ2-1, with a weak D call TRBD1 (5 bases). Germline CDR1 SGHRS, CDR2 YFSETQ. The CDR3 spans 15 residues. V was clipped by 1 base and J by 6 bases, with 14 bases between them. CDR3 coding DNA: TGCGCCAGCAGCTTGTCGGCAGGGAATGGCAATGAGCAGTTCTTC. It encodes CASSLSAGNGNEQFF.

This clonotype was counted a few times. This chain links TRBV7-9 with TRBJ2-3; 8 bases are a match to TRBD2. This CDR3 spans 17 amino acids. Germline V gene data show CDR1 as SEHNR and CDR2 as FQNEAQ (reference sequence). Trimming removed 5 bases from V and 3 bases from J; junction bases left unmatched: 13. CDR3 in amino acids: CASSPRFFAGGTDTQYF. CDR3 sequence (DNA): TGTGCCAGCAGCCCCCGTTTTTTTGCGGGAGGAACAGATACGCAGTATTTT.

CDR3 coding DNA: TGTGCCAGCAGTCAGACTAGCGGGTACAATGAGCAGTTCTTC. It translates to CASSQTSGYNEQFF. The rearrangement links TRBV12-3 or TRBV12-4 to TRBJ2-1; 10 bases fit TRBD2. There are 14 residues in the CDR3. V was pared by 5 bases and J by 4 bases, with 2 bases of the junction left unmatched.

In its sample, this clonotype was seen a few times. The chain carries TRBV7-2 and TRBJ2-3; D is perhaps TRBD1 (5 bases). Germline V gene lookup returns CDR1 SGHTA and CDR2 FQGNSA. The CDR3 has 14 amino acids. The germline V and J ends were trimmed by 4 bases and 3 bases, with 11 bases remaining between them. DNA for the CDR3: TGTGCCAGCAGCTCCAGCCAGGGAACAGATACGCAGTATTTT. This codes for CASSSSQGTDTQYF.

The CDR3 loop reads CASSPGGGGEETQYF. The CDR3, as DNA: TGTGCCAGCAGCCCGGGGGGAGGGGGCGAAGAGACCCAGTACTTC. The rearrangement uses TRBV7-3 and TRBJ2-5, with D possibly called TRBD1 or TRBD2 (7 bases each). Germline lookup yields CDR1 SGHTA and CDR2 FQGTGA. CDR3 size: 15 residues. V lost 5 bases, J lost 3 bases, and 16 bases lay in between.

The chain uses TRBV5-1 and TRBJ1-6; the D is unclear. The V and J ends lost 0 bases and 10 bases respectively, with 14 bases between them. The CDR3 loop spans 15 amino acids. Per the germline V gene, CDR1 is SGHRS and CDR2 is YFSETQ. This chain's CDR3 is CASSLGDLGGSPLHF. The CDR3 DNA reads TGCGCCAGCAGCTTGGGTGATCTGGGAGGATCACCCCTCCACTTT. The whole variable domain, filled in from reference TRBV5-1 and TRBJ1-6, reads KAGVTQTPRYLIKTRGQQVTLSCSPISGHRSVSWYQQTPGQGLQFLFEYFSETQRNKGNFPGRFSGRQFSNSRSEMNVSTLELGDSALYLCASSLGDLGGSPLHFGNGTRLTVT.

This clonotype has just a few counts. The chain recombines TRBV20-1 with TRBJ2-3; 9 positions match TRBD2. V lost 4 bases, J lost 5 bases, and 4 bases stayed unmatched. The CDR3 consists of 13 residues. The germline gives CDR1 DFQATT, CDR2 SNEGSKA (reference sequence). The CDR3 spells CSAKVAGVDTQYF. Here the CDR3 DNA reads TGCAGTGCTAAGGTAGCGGGAGTAGATACGCAGTATTTT.

The genes are TRBV5-1 and TRBJ2-3; D possibly corresponds to TRBD1 (5 bases). The V gene's germline CDR1 is SGHRS and CDR2 YFSETQ. The CDR3 extends over 14 amino acids. V lost 5 bases and J lost 0, with 10 bases in between. CDR3 residues: CASRPRQSTDTQYF. Written as DNA, the CDR3 is TGCGCCAGCAGACCTCGACAGAGCACAGATACGCAGTATTTT.

This clonotype has a single count. Because it lacks the conserved phenylalanine or tryptophan at the end, this CDR3 is likely a read error. The V and J genes are TRBV6-6 and TRBJ2-7; D is possibly TRBD2 (7 bases). Trimming shortened V by 7 bases and J by 4 bases, and 20 bases separated the two germline ends. CDR1 is MNHNY and CDR2 is SVGAGI in the germline V gene (reference sequence). CDR3 length: 15 amino acids. CDR3 DNA: TGTGCCAGCATTGGAGGCGGGGGCCTTCTGTACGAGCAGTACCTC. Translation gives CASIGGGGLLYEQYL.

This chain uses TRBV12-3 or TRBV12-4 with TRBJ1-2; no reliable D call. V was shortened by 3 bases and J by 0 bases, with 11 bases between the two germline ends. The CDR3 runs to 15 residues. The CDR3 region has the DNA TGTGCCAGCAGTTTTGGCCCCGCTTCTAACTATGGCTACACCTTC. It codes for CASSFGPASNYGYTF.

This clonotype has only a few counts. The chain links TRBV20-1 to TRBJ2-7; maybe TRBD1 (5 bases). Germline V gene lookup returns CDR1 DFQATT and CDR2 SNEGSKA (reference sequence). The ends were cut back, 5 bases at V and 2 bases at J, with 13 bases in the middle. There are 13 residues in the CDR3. As DNA, the CDR3 is TGCAGTGCTCTTGAAGGGGTGACCTACGAGCAGTACTTC. Translation gives CSALEGVTYEQYF.

This sequence joins TRBV20-1 and TRBJ2-5; no clear D. Trimming left V 3 bases short and J 5 bases short, with 13 bases between. This CDR3 is built from 13 residues. In germline, CDR1 is DFQATT, CDR2 SNEGSKA (reference sequence). This CDR3 reads CSASPRLGETQYF. The CDR3 nucleotides are TGCAGTGCTAGCCCGCGACTTGGGGAGACCCAGTACTTC.

V and J are TRBV29-1 and TRBJ2-5; D gene ambiguous. V lost 1 base and J lost 5, with 5 bases in between. This CDR3 has 11 amino acids. Per the germline V gene, CDR1 is SQVTM and CDR2 is ANQGSEA. The CDR3 sequence is CSVEVKETQYF. The CDR3 coding sequence is TGCAGCGTTGAAGTCAAGGAGACCCAGTACTTC.

The rearrangement uses TRBV9 and TRBJ2-5; D is undetermined. The V gene lost 0 bases and the J gene lost 5 bases, with 14 bases spanning the gap. This CDR3 is 15 amino acids long. Looked up from germline, CDR1 is SGDLS and CDR2 is YYNGEE. Here the CDR3 DNA reads TGTGCCAGCAGCGTAGAAGGCTCCTTGATTGAGACCCAGTACTTC. This gives the protein CASSVEGSLIETQYF.

Remarks on this clonotype: A much larger clone is a single base away; this may be a read error. The gene calls are TRBV13 and TRBJ1-4, with D uncertain. CDR1 and CDR2 (germline): PRHDT, FYEKMQ (reference sequence). The CDR3 extends over 12 amino acids. For the CDR3, the DNA is TGTGCCAGCACCCGGTTAAATGAAGAACTGTTTTTT. Translating gives CASTRLNEELFF.

This clonotype has at least ten counts. The chain has TRBV15 and TRBJ1-4; D ambiguous. Germline CDR1 reads LNHNV; CDR2 reads YYDKDF (reference sequence). Trimming pared 1 base from V and 3 bases from J, leaving 12 bases between. The CDR3 has 16 residues. For the CDR3, the DNA is TGTGCCACCAGCAGAGTACCGACCGCGGCTAATGAAAAACTGTTTTTT. Residues: CATSRVPTAANEKLFF.